The table lists the clone carrying this TCR beta chain with a few counts. Its antigen is unidentified. The CDR3 length is 12 residues. V dropped 0 bases and J dropped 8 bases, with 7 bases sitting between them. Germline-derived CDR1 and CDR2 are SEHNR and FQNEAQ (reference sequence). With a J-beta primer mix and a sample-barcoded 5' primer, a second PCR ran about 6 to 11 cycles. Each cDNA was tagged by a template-switch adaptor containing 12 random nucleotides. From each sample, at least 2.5 million paired-end reads containing CDR3 were obtained. TCRdb passed the 5' RACE reads through MiXCR, listing each CDR3 protein once. The table has about 1.6 million distinct CDR3 sequences, roughly 30% seen once; the top ten hold about 11%. The sample originates from a study of blood T cells in healthy people across ages. Overall study results and limits: Any changes in expanded clonotypes were possibly confounded, as donor CMV status remained unknown. Older age coincided with a roughly linear decline in TCR beta diversity per million T cells.

This clonotype was sampled from a woman in her thirties in good health. The chain joins TRBV7-9 to TRBJ1-2; D not certain. Sample: blood. The CDR3 sequence is CASSLAARGYTF. CDR3 sequence (DNA): TGTGCCAGCAGCTTAGCTGCACGAGGCTACACCTTC.